The entry below describes one T cell receptor beta chain. TCRdb keeps only in-frame clones here, not all; method: immunoSEQ multiplex PCR. The sample lists about 120,000 clones, 88% occurring once. This specimen comes from a study of control samples from healthy donors and cancer patients. This CDR3 spans 15 amino acids. With V trimmed by 4 bases and J by 10 bases, 12 bases remained unmatched. The germline V gene encodes CDR1 SGHRS and CDR2 YFSETQ. The origin of this receptor is a woman between 65 and 79 years old in good health. Sequencing was performed on blood. The chain links TRBV5-1 to TRBJ1-4, with 8 positions matching TRBD1. CDR3: CASSTSPGTGRKLFF. DNA for the CDR3: TGCGCCAGCAGCACCAGTCCCGGGACAGGAAGAAAACTGTTTTTT.